These 20 T cell receptor beta chains originate from one sample sequenced in a study of blood T cell repertoires in COVID-19. Some clones are missing from TCRdb's copy, which holds only in-frame ones; the method was immunoSEQ multiplex PCR. The sample includes 100,000 to 120,000 clones, around 89% of them seen just once. The specimen was peripheral blood. The source is a woman between 45 and 60 years old with acute or convalescent COVID-19.

The V gene is TRBV7-9, the J gene TRBJ2-6; 12 nucleotides line up with TRBD2. The J segment lost 1 base and the V segment lost 5 bases, leaving 6 bases of the junction unmatched. The CDR3 loop spans 18 amino acids. In germline, CDR1 is SEHNR, CDR2 FQNEAQ (reference sequence). The CDR3 coding sequence is TGTGCCAGCAGCCGCCTAACTAGCGGGAGGTCTGGGGCCAACGTCCTGACTTTC. Translating it yields CASSRLTSGRSGANVLTF. The full variable domain, completed using reference TRBV7-9 and TRBJ2-6, is DTGVSQNPRHKITKRGQNVTFRCDPISEHNRLYWYRQTLGQGPEFLTYFQNEAQLEKSRLLSDRFSAERPKGSFSTLEIQRTEQGDSAMYLCASSRLTSGRSGANVLTFGAGSRLTVL.

V and J are TRBV7-2 and TRBJ1-1; 7 bases line up with TRBD1. The germline CDR1 and CDR2 sequences are SGHTA and FQGNSA. The CDR3 loop spans 14 amino acids. Losses at the gene ends were 6 bases for V and 1 base for J; bases not matched to a gene: 5. CDR3 residues: CASRPGQANTEAFF. The CDR3 DNA follows: TGTGCCAGCAGACCCGGACAGGCGAACACTGAAGCTTTCTTT.

V is TRBV28 and J is TRBJ2-5; 12 nucleotides line up with TRBD1. The junction had 3 bases not matched to a gene; V was cut back by 4 bases and J by 3 bases. The CDR3 extends over 15 amino acids. CDR1 MDHEN and CDR2 SYDVKM come from the germline V gene. CDR3: CASSSGTGGKETQYF. The CDR3 nucleotides are TGTGCCAGCAGTTCCGGGACAGGGGGCAAAGAGACCCAGTACTTC.

This clone came up once. This chain connects TRBV24-1 to TRBJ2-3; maybe TRBD2 (6 bases). The germline gives CDR1 KGHDR, CDR2 SFDVKD. The V end lost 2 bases, the J end lost 1 base, and 18 bases lay between the germline ends. The CDR3 is made up of 18 amino acids. As DNA, the CDR3 is TGTGCCACCAGTGATTCGGGACTTTTTAGGCGTGGCACAGATACGCAGTATTTT. Translated, it gives CATSDSGLFRRGTDTQYF.

This clone was recorded once. This chain links TRBV6-6 with TRBJ2-7, with 9 positions matching TRBD2. The CDR3 length is 14 residues. Germline V CDR1 and CDR2: MNHNY, SVGAGI (reference sequence). The ends lost 6 bases at V and 6 bases at J; junction bases unmatched: 9. The CDR3 protein is CASRSSGIKSEQYF. The CDR3 DNA reads as TGTGCCAGCAGGTCTAGCGGGATTAAGAGCGAGCAGTACTTC.

This CDR3 reads CASSPRDRGKTGELFF. CDR3 sequence (DNA): TGTGCCAGCAGCCCCCGTGACAGGGGGAAGACCGGGGAGCTGTTTTTT. The chain carries TRBV7-6 and TRBJ2-2; 9 positions agree with TRBD1. CDR3 length: 16 amino acids. V gave up 5 bases and J gave up 5 bases; unmatched junction bases: 9. Germline V lookup: CDR1 SGHVS, CDR2 FNYEAQ. Filled out from reference TRBV7-6 and TRBJ2-2, the complete variable domain reads GAGVSQSPRYKVTKRGQDVALRCDPISGHVSLYWYRQALGQGPEFLTYFNYEAQQDKSGLPNDRFSAERPEGSISTLTIQRTEQRDSAMYRCASSPRDRGKTGELFFGEGSRLTVL.

In this sample, this clone turned up a few times. The DNA of the CDR3 is TGCGCCAGCAGCCAACAGGACTCTCCCACAGATACGCAGTATTTT. Translated, it gives CASSQQDSPTDTQYF. The chain joins TRBV4-1 to TRBJ2-3; possibly TRBD2 for D (5 bases). Germline V gene lookup returns CDR1 MGHRA and CDR2 YSYEKL. V was shortened by 2 bases and J by 2 bases, with 11 bases between the two germline ends. The CDR3 has 15 residues.

The chain has TRBV28 and TRBJ1-2; 8 nucleotides line up with TRBD1. Germline V gene lookup returns CDR1 MDHEN and CDR2 SYDVKM. The junction had 8 bases not matched to a gene; V was cut back by 6 bases and J by 2 bases. The CDR3 length is 15 residues. The CDR3 sequence: CASRAQGASNYGYTF. The DNA for the CDR3 is TGTGCCAGCAGGGCCCAGGGGGCTTCAAACTATGGCTACACCTTC.

V gene TRBV19 combines with J gene TRBJ2-3, with TRBD1 identical over 9 bases. Germline CDR1 reads LNHDA; CDR2 reads SQIVND (reference sequence). The V and J ends lost 9 bases and 0 bases, in that order; junction bases with no gene match: 7. The CDR3 runs 15 residues. CDR3 bases: TGTGCCAGCACTAACAGGGGGCGAAGCACAGATACGCAGTATTTT. It encodes CASTNRGRSTDTQYF.

The chain uses TRBV13 and TRBJ2-1, with 9 positions matching TRBD1. There are 15 residues in the CDR3. The germline V gene has CDR1 PRHDT and CDR2 FYEKMQ (reference sequence). V lost 4 bases, J lost 7 bases, and 8 bases stayed unmatched. The CDR3 here is CASSSPWTGDNEQFF. CDR3 nucleotides: TGTGCCAGCAGCTCCCCCTGGACAGGGGATAATGAGCAGTTCTTC.

J is TRBJ1-5 and V is TRBV18; TRBD1 might be the D (5 bases). Germline values: CDR1 KGHSH, CDR2 LQKENI. V lost 5 bases, J lost 3 bases, and 8 bases lay in between. This CDR3 has 13 residues. The CDR3 bases are TGTGCCAGCTCAGACAGTAACAATCAGCCCCAGCATTTT. As protein: CASSDSNNQPQHF. Supplemented by reference TRBV18 and TRBJ1-5, the full variable domain reads NAGVMQNPRHLVRRRGQEARLRCSPMKGHSHVYWYRQLPEEGLKFMVYLQKENIIDESGMPKERFSAEFPKEGPSILRIQQVVRGDSAAYFCASSDSNNQPQHFGDGTRLSIL.

This chain links TRBV19 with TRBJ2-2; the D gene is possibly TRBD1 (6 bases). The CDR3 is 15 residues long. Looked up from germline, CDR1 is LNHDA and CDR2 is SQIVND (reference sequence). Trimming left V 10 bases short and J 2 bases short, with 17 bases between. The CDR3 DNA reads as TGTGCCACACATGGTGGGGGCTACAACACCGGGGAGCTGTTTTTT. This encodes CATHGGGYNTGELFF.

The chain links TRBV29-1 to TRBJ2-3, with TRBD1 identical over 7 bases. The trim removed 8 bases at V and 0 bases at J, leaving 5 bases unmatched. The CDR3 sequence is 13 residues long. Germline CDR1 and CDR2: SQVTM and ANQGSEA. CDR3 sequence reads: CSLRTGSTDTQYF. The DNA of the CDR3 is TGCAGCCTTCGGACAGGCAGCACAGATACGCAGTATTTT.

The sample holds a few counts of this clone. The chain carries TRBV30 and TRBJ2-3; no definite D call. The length of the CDR3 is 16 residues. Germline V lookup: CDR1 GTSNPN, CDR2 SVGIG (reference sequence). The V end was cut by 3 bases, the J end by 1 base, with 17 bases between. The DNA for the CDR3 is TGTGCCTGGAGGCAAATGGGCTCGCGTCGCACAGATACGCAGTATTTT. Translated, it gives CAWRQMGSRRTDTQYF.

This chain uses TRBV5-1 with TRBJ2-5, with D perhaps matching TRBD1 (6 bases). The V gene's germline CDR1 is SGHRS and CDR2 YFSETQ. The CDR3 totals 17 residues. V lost 0 bases and J 2 bases, leaving 17 bases between the germline ends. CDR3 amino acids: CASSLGDIFSGQETQYF. DNA of the CDR3: TGCGCCAGCAGCTTGGGGGACATTTTTTCGGGGCAAGAGACCCAGTACTTC. Drawing the rest from reference TRBV5-1 and TRBJ2-5, the complete variable domain is KAGVTQTPRYLIKTRGQQVTLSCSPISGHRSVSWYQQTPGQGLQFLFEYFSETQRNKGNFPGRFSGRQFSNSRSEMNVSTLELGDSALYLCASSLGDIFSGQETQYFGPGTRLLVL.

The chain has TRBV27 and TRBJ2-2; TRBD1 is a possible D gene (5 bases). Per germline, CDR1 MNHEY and CDR2 SMNVEV (reference sequence). The CDR3 contains 15 residues. V lost 0 bases and J 4 bases, leaving 9 bases between the germline ends. CDR3 loop: CASSLSSGITGELFF. The CDR3 DNA reads as TGTGCCAGCAGTTTATCATCAGGGATCACCGGGGAGCTGTTTTTT.

The chain combines TRBV13 with TRBJ2-7, with TRBD1 identical over 9 bases. The germline CDR1 and CDR2 sequences are PRHDT and FYEKMQ (reference sequence). The CDR3 contains 14 residues. V lost 0 bases, J lost 6 bases, and 3 bases stayed unmatched. The CDR3 bases are TGTGCCAGCAGCTTAGGGGGGACAGGGAGCGAGCAGTACTTC. Protein sequence: CASSLGGTGSEQYF.

In its sample, this clone was seen once. This chain connects TRBV19 to TRBJ2-7; TRBD1 matches 12 bases. V lost 5 bases to trimming and J lost 7 bases; unmatched junction nucleotides: 6. CDR3 length: 14 residues. Germline V gene data show CDR1 as LNHDA and CDR2 as SQIVND (reference sequence). This CDR3 is CASSLGQGAGEQYF. The CDR3 DNA sequence: TGTGCCAGTAGTTTGGGACAGGGGGCCGGGGAGCAGTACTTC.

J is TRBJ1-1 and V is TRBV14, with a tentative D call TRBD1 (5 bases). With 4 bases removed from V and 6 bases from J, the gap between germline ends came to 18 bases. Germline CDR1 reads SGHDN; CDR2 reads FVKESK. The CDR3 contains 15 residues. CDR3 region: CASSRPTGGVSEAFF. CDR3 nucleotide sequence: TGTGCCAGCAGCCGCCCGACTGGGGGGGTGTCTGAAGCTTTCTTT.

The chain couples TRBV18 to TRBJ1-5, with 7 positions matching TRBD1. This CDR3 is 14 amino acids long. Germline V CDR1 and CDR2: KGHSH, LQKENI. With V trimmed by 2 bases and J by 6 bases, 4 bases remained unmatched. The CDR3 region has the DNA TGTGCCAGCTCACCATCGGAGGGGGCTCAGCCCCAGCATTTT. This encodes CASSPSEGAQPQHF.